This is a list of T cell receptor beta chains from one sample in a study of control samples from healthy donors and cancer patients. This table comes from immunoSEQ multiplex PCR, and its TCRdb copy is limited to in-frame clones, with some not included. Altogether 190,000 or so clones are present, roughly 91% being singletons, with the ten largest covering roughly 1.5%. The sequenced material came from blood. The receptor source for this set is a man younger than 35 in good health. Both conserved end residues are part of each CDR3. Fields, in order: J gene, D gene, clone size, V gene, CDR3 DNA, CDR3 protein. A D gene is named only where the DNA matches it firmly. Clone size is not always given. Where it is, it says once, few, many or a class for expanded clones.

j_gene: TRBJ2-1
d_gene: .
abundance: .
v_gene: TRBV18
CDR3nt: TGTGCCAGCTCACCACACGGTAGTGAGCAGTTCTTC
CDR3aa: CASSPHGSEQFF

j_gene: TRBJ1-1
d_gene: TRBD1
abundance: once
v_gene: TRBV28
CDR3nt: TGTGCCAGCAGTACCGGACAGGGGGCTGAAGCTTTCTTT
CDR3aa: CASSTGQGAEAFF

j_gene: TRBJ2-7
d_gene: TRBD1
abundance: few
v_gene: TRBV9
CDR3nt: TGTGCCAGCAGCGACCGGGACAGGGGAGCCGAGCAGTACTTC
CDR3aa: CASSDRDRGAEQYF

j_gene: TRBJ1-6
d_gene: TRBD1
abundance: few
v_gene: TRBV5-1
CDR3nt: TGCGCCAGCAGCTTGGACCTAATCGGACAGGGGGATTCACCCCTCCACTTT
CDR3aa: CASSLDLIGQGDSPLHF

j_gene: TRBJ1-1
d_gene: .
abundance: .
v_gene: TRBV9
CDR3nt: TGTGCCAGCAGCGTTGGGCCGAACACTGAAGCTTTCTTT
CDR3aa: CASSVGPNTEAFF

j_gene: TRBJ1-4
d_gene: .
abundance: .
v_gene: TRBV6-6
CDR3nt: TGTGCCAGCAGCTTCTCCGGGGCAGTTGAAAAACTGTTTTTT
CDR3aa: CASSFSGAVEKLFF

j_gene: TRBJ1-3
d_gene: .
abundance: .
v_gene: TRBV18
CDR3nt: TGTGCCAGCTCACCCTCACCTCGTAGTGGAAACACCATATATTTT
CDR3aa: CASSPSPRSGNTIYF

j_gene: TRBJ1-1
d_gene: .
abundance: .
v_gene: TRBV12-5
CDR3nt: TGTGCTAGTGGTTTCCCTCAAGGGGGGACTGAAGCTTTCTTT
CDR3aa: CASGFPQGGTEAFF

j_gene: TRBJ1-1
d_gene: .
abundance: once
v_gene: TRBV4-1
CDR3nt: TGCGCCAGCAGCCAAGATCTAACCCCTGCAGGCGTTGTTTGGGGGAACACTGAAGCTTTCTTT
CDR3aa: CASSQDLTPAGVVWGNTEAFF

j_gene: TRBJ2-6
d_gene: .
abundance: .
v_gene: TRBV12-3/TRBV12-4
CDR3nt: TGTGCCAGCAGTACAGCTGGGGCCAACGTCCTGACTTTC
CDR3aa: CASSTAGANVLTF

j_gene: TRBJ2-3
d_gene: TRBD1
abundance: once
v_gene: TRBV5-8
CDR3nt: TGTGCCAGCAGCCTAGGGAGGACAGGGAAGACAGATACGCAGTATTTT
CDR3aa: CASSLGRTGKTDTQYF

j_gene: TRBJ1-3
d_gene: .
abundance: .
v_gene: TRBV6-5
CDR3nt: TGTGCCAGCAACACAGGGTTCTCTGGAAACACCATATATTTT
CDR3aa: CASNTGFSGNTIYF

j_gene: TRBJ2-1
d_gene: .
abundance: .
v_gene: TRBV27
CDR3nt: TGTGCCAGCAGTCCAGGGGGGTACTCCTACAATGAGCAGTTCTTC
CDR3aa: CASSPGGYSYNEQFF

j_gene: TRBJ1-2
d_gene: .
abundance: .
v_gene: TRBV24-1
CDR3nt: TGTGCCACCAGTGATCCGGCTAGAAAAGGCAACTATGGCTACACCTTC
CDR3aa: CATSDPARKGNYGYTF

j_gene: TRBJ1-1
d_gene: .
abundance: .
v_gene: TRBV19
CDR3nt: TGTGCCAGTAGTCCCAGTGGTTTCGGGGGGAGGTTAAACACTGAAGCTTTCTTT
CDR3aa: CASSPSGFGGRLNTEAFF

j_gene: TRBJ2-1
d_gene: .
abundance: .
v_gene: TRBV24-1
CDR3nt: TGTGCCACCAGTGCACTAACCCCGAGCTCCTACAATGAGCAGTTCTTC
CDR3aa: CATSALTPSSYNEQFF

j_gene: TRBJ1-6
d_gene: TRBD1
abundance: few
v_gene: TRBV5-6
CDR3nt: TGTGCCAGCAGCCGGCTAGAGGGGGCAAGTTCACCCCTCCACTTT
CDR3aa: CASSRLEGASSPLHF

j_gene: TRBJ1-1
d_gene: .
abundance: .
v_gene: TRBV19
CDR3nt: TGTGCCAGTAGGAACATGGGGACTGAAGCTTTCTTT
CDR3aa: CASRNMGTEAFF

j_gene: TRBJ2-1
d_gene: .
abundance: .
v_gene: TRBV3-1/TRBV3-2
CDR3nt: TGTGCCAGCAGCCAAGATGGGGGCCCTATTTACAATGAGCAGTTCTTC
CDR3aa: CASSQDGGPIYNEQFF

j_gene: TRBJ2-5
d_gene: TRBD2
abundance: .
v_gene: TRBV7-3
CDR3nt: TGTGCCAGCAGCTTATTTCCCCGACTAGCGGGGGCTCGGTACCAAGAGACCCAGTACTTC
CDR3aa: CASSLFPRLAGARYQETQYF

j_gene: TRBJ1-1
d_gene: .
abundance: .
v_gene: TRBV19
CDR3nt: TGTGCCAGTAGCTTCCGGGGACACTCGAACACTGAAGCTTTCTTT
CDR3aa: CASSFRGHSNTEAFF

j_gene: TRBJ1-5
d_gene: .
abundance: .
v_gene: TRBV10-3
CDR3nt: TGTGCCATCAGTCCGGGAAGGGGATATCAGCCCCAGCATTTT
CDR3aa: CAISPGRGYQPQHF

j_gene: TRBJ2-2
d_gene: .
abundance: .
v_gene: TRBV5-1
CDR3nt: TGCGCCAGCAGCTTGGCAGGGGAAACCGGGGAGCTGTTTTTT
CDR3aa: CASSLAGETGELFF

j_gene: TRBJ1-2
d_gene: .
abundance: .
v_gene: TRBV7-9
CDR3nt: TGTGCCAGCAGCTCGTGGGACCGAAACTATGGCTACACCTTC
CDR3aa: CASSSWDRNYGYTF

j_gene: TRBJ1-4
d_gene: .
abundance: .
v_gene: TRBV2
CDR3nt: TGTGCCAGCAGTTGGGACAAATCACTGTTTTTT
CDR3aa: CASSWDKSLFF

j_gene: TRBJ1-1
d_gene: .
abundance: .
v_gene: TRBV5-4
CDR3nt: TGTGCCAGCAGCTTGACCAGGGGGAACACTGAAGCTTTCTTT
CDR3aa: CASSLTRGNTEAFF

j_gene: TRBJ2-6
d_gene: .
abundance: .
v_gene: TRBV28
CDR3nt: TGTGCCAGCAGTTTCCTACAGGGATCTGGGGCCAACGTCCTGACTTTC
CDR3aa: CASSFLQGSGANVLTF

j_gene: TRBJ2-2
d_gene: TRBD1
abundance: .
v_gene: TRBV5-6
CDR3nt: TGTGCCAGCAGCCCATCGCCGGGACAGGGGTTCACCGGGGAGCTGTTTTTT
CDR3aa: CASSPSPGQGFTGELFF

j_gene: TRBJ2-1
d_gene: .
abundance: .
v_gene: TRBV20-1
CDR3nt: TGCAGTGCTTACCGGGGGAATGAGCAGTTCTTC
CDR3aa: CSAYRGNEQFF

j_gene: TRBJ1-4
d_gene: TRBD1
abundance: .
v_gene: TRBV24-1
CDR3nt: TGTGCCACCAGTGACGCCGGGACAGGGAAAGAAAAACTGTTTTTT
CDR3aa: CATSDAGTGKEKLFF

j_gene: TRBJ1-4
d_gene: .
abundance: .
v_gene: TRBV7-9
CDR3nt: TGTGCCAGCAGCTTAGGTTGGCAGGGGGAAAAACTGTTTTTT
CDR3aa: CASSLGWQGEKLFF

j_gene: TRBJ1-6
d_gene: .
abundance: .
v_gene: TRBV27
CDR3nt: TGTGCCAGCAGTTTAAAGTGGGCAGAGCTCTATAATTCACCCCTCCACTTT
CDR3aa: CASSLKWAELYNSPLHF

j_gene: TRBJ2-7
d_gene: .
abundance: .
v_gene: TRBV18
CDR3nt: TGTGCCAGCTCACCAAGCCGCGAGCAGTACTTC
CDR3aa: CASSPSREQYF

j_gene: TRBJ2-3
d_gene: .
abundance: .
v_gene: TRBV5-1
CDR3nt: TGCGCCGGCAGCCCAGGGGAGCCCACAGATACGCAGTATTTT
CDR3aa: CAGSPGEPTDTQYF

j_gene: TRBJ1-2
d_gene: TRBD1
abundance: .
v_gene: TRBV3-1/TRBV3-2
CDR3nt: TGTGCCAGCAGCCCTGGCTCCGGGACAGGGGCCTATGGCTACACCTTC
CDR3aa: CASSPGSGTGAYGYTF

j_gene: TRBJ2-7
d_gene: .
abundance: .
v_gene: TRBV30
CDR3nt: TGTGCCTGGAGTGTCAGGGCCGAGCAGTACTTC
CDR3aa: CAWSVRAEQYF

j_gene: TRBJ1-2
d_gene: TRBD1
abundance: .
v_gene: TRBV20-1
CDR3nt: TGCAGTGCTAGTACAGGAGGGCAGGGGGCTAACTATGGCTACACCTTC
CDR3aa: CSASTGGQGANYGYTF

j_gene: TRBJ1-4
d_gene: TRBD1
abundance: .
v_gene: TRBV2
CDR3nt: TGTGCCAGCAGTGAAATGGAGGGGGCGGAAAAACTGTTTTTT
CDR3aa: CASSEMEGAEKLFF

j_gene: TRBJ2-7
d_gene: .
abundance: once
v_gene: TRBV24-1
CDR3nt: TGTGCCACCCAGGGCAGGGGGGGCCGTCCAGGCTCCTACGAGCAGTACTTC
CDR3aa: CATQGRGGRPGSYEQYF

j_gene: TRBJ1-5
d_gene: .
abundance: few
v_gene: TRBV7-3
CDR3nt: TGTGCCAGCAGCCTAGGCGCGAATCAGCCCCAGCATTTT
CDR3aa: CASSLGANQPQHF

j_gene: TRBJ2-1
d_gene: TRBD2
abundance: .
v_gene: TRBV5-4
CDR3nt: TGTGCCAGCAGCTCCCCTGGGGCGGGGGGCCGGGAGAACAATGAGCAGTTCTTC
CDR3aa: CASSSPGAGGRENNEQFF

j_gene: TRBJ2-1
d_gene: .
abundance: .
v_gene: TRBV27
CDR3nt: TGTGCCAGCAGTCGGAAGACTGGGCCCCAACACAATGAGCAGTTCTTC
CDR3aa: CASSRKTGPQHNEQFF

j_gene: TRBJ2-7
d_gene: TRBD2
abundance: .
v_gene: TRBV5-6
CDR3nt: TGTGCCAGCAGCTTGTCCGGGGGGGCCTACGAGCAGTACTTC
CDR3aa: CASSLSGGAYEQYF

j_gene: TRBJ1-3
d_gene: .
abundance: .
v_gene: TRBV7-9
CDR3nt: TGTGCCAGCAGCTTAAGGGGGTATCACTCTGGAAACACCATATATTTT
CDR3aa: CASSLRGYHSGNTIYF

j_gene: TRBJ2-7
d_gene: .
abundance: .
v_gene: TRBV7-2
CDR3nt: TGTGCCAGCAGCTTAAAACTCACCGAGCAGTACTTC
CDR3aa: CASSLKLTEQYF

j_gene: TRBJ2-2
d_gene: .
abundance: .
v_gene: TRBV9
CDR3nt: TGTGCCAGCAGCATCACTAGGGGCGGACCGAACACCGGGGAGCTGTTTTTT
CDR3aa: CASSITRGGPNTGELFF